Each of the 23 T cell receptor beta chains below was sequenced from the same sample in a study of human T cells and chemical hapten exposure. Specified time point: patch test 1, 2 weeks after DPC sensitization. The treatment was: therapeutic diphenylcyclopropenone sensitization with weekly scalp DPC. TCRdb itself ran the RACE reads through MiXCR, one entry per CDR3 protein. The sample gives about 380,000 distinct CDR3 sequences, about 4.8% of which show up once; under 3% is in the top ten. Sample: whole blood, taken in connection with sensitization to the hapten diphenylcyclopropenone (DPC). The receptors originated from a woman aged 50 to 65 with alopecia areata. Some clones in this sample may be carry-over from other donors' samples.

This clonotype was detected many times. The chain carries TRBV6-2 or TRBV6-3 and TRBJ1-1; 8 nucleotides line up with TRBD1. Germline V gene sequence: CDR1 MNHEY, CDR2 SVGEGT. This CDR3 is 14 amino acids long. V shed 0 bases and J 6 bases; nucleotides not matched to a gene: 3. The CDR3 region is CASSYSDRGPEAFF. Written as DNA, the CDR3 is TGTGCCAGCAGTTACTCCGACAGGGGCCCTGAAGCTTTCTTT.

The table lists this clonotype with a few counts. The chain joins TRBV9 to TRBJ1-1; D is ambiguous. Trimming pared 8 bases from V and 8 bases from J, leaving 13 bases between. This CDR3 spans 11 amino acids. CDR1 is SGDLS, CDR2 YYNGEE, per germline. CDR3 in amino acids: CASKGFGEAFF. The CDR3 DNA reads as TGTGCCAGTAAGGGATTTGGGGAAGCTTTCTTT.

This clonotype came up many times. This rearrangement joins TRBV7-9 to TRBJ2-3; D call uncertain. The CDR3 is made up of 12 amino acids. Germline V CDR1 and CDR2: SEHNR, FQNEAQ (reference sequence). Deletions cut 5 bases from V and 3 bases from J, with 6 bases between. In DNA, the CDR3 is TGTGCCAGCAGCGGCCAGACAGATACGCAGTATTTT. Translation: CASSGQTDTQYF.

The chain links TRBV6-5 to TRBJ2-2, with D maybe TRBD2 (6 bases). V was shortened by 2 bases and J by 7 bases, with 11 bases between the two germline ends. Germline CDR1 and CDR2: MNHEY and SVGAGI. This CDR3 is 14 amino acids long. DNA of the CDR3: TGTGCCAGCAGTTACGGGGGGATCCTCGGGGAGCTGTTTTTT. Translating gives CASSYGGILGELFF.

This clonotype showed up many times. The rearrangement uses TRBV6-5 and TRBJ1-5; D not resolved. V gave up 2 bases and J gave up 2 bases, with 7 bases separating them. The CDR3 covers 14 residues. Germline CDR1 MNHEY, CDR2 SVGAGI. The CDR3 is CASSYDGRNQPQHF. The CDR3 DNA follows: TGTGCCAGCAGTTACGACGGACGCAATCAGCCCCAGCATTTT.

This clonotype was counted ten times or more. The chain is built from TRBV9 and TRBJ1-1; no firm D call. Per the germline V gene, CDR1 is SGDLS and CDR2 is YYNGEE. CDR3 length: 13 amino acids. Trimming took off 3 bases at V and 6 bases at J, with 12 bases between the two ends. Written as DNA, the CDR3 is TGTGCCAGCAGCGCTTCGGTGCGATCTGAAGCTTTCTTT. Its protein is CASSASVRSEAFF.

CDR3 in amino acids: CASHGTGGSYEQYF. The CDR3 region has the DNA TGTGCCAGCCACGGGACAGGGGGCTCCTACGAGCAGTACTTC. The chain links TRBV28 to TRBJ2-7; 11 bases align to TRBD1. Germline V gene lookup returns CDR1 MDHEN and CDR2 SYDVKM. The CDR3 totals 14 residues. Unmatched junction bases numbered 3, after V lost 8 bases and J lost 0 bases.

This clonotype was observed many times. The rearrangement uses TRBV28 and TRBJ2-3, with 7 bases that match TRBD1. V lost 6 bases and J lost 2; bases outside the gene matches: 8. The CDR3 runs 15 residues. The germline V gene has CDR1 MDHEN and CDR2 SYDVKM. The CDR3 DNA reads as TGTGCCAGCAGCTCGGGACAGACTTACACAGATACGCAGTATTTT. Its protein product is CASSSGQTYTDTQYF.

This clonotype has a count of ten or more. The chain has TRBV7-2 and TRBJ2-3, with a weak D call TRBD2 (6 bases). V was pared by 1 base and J by 1 base, with 15 bases between. Germline lookup yields CDR1 SGHTA and CDR2 FQGNSA. The CDR3 loop spans 17 amino acids. In DNA, the CDR3 is TGTGCCAGCAGCTTAGTAGGGGTAGGAGGGGGCACAGATACGCAGTATTTT. It translates to CASSLVGVGGGTDTQYF.

This clonotype was picked up a small number of times. The V and J genes are TRBV12-3 or TRBV12-4 and TRBJ1-2, with 9 bases fitting TRBD1. The CDR3 extends over 14 amino acids. The trim removed 5 bases at V and 7 bases at J, leaving 8 bases unmatched. CDR3 residues: CASSGQGLLGGYTF. The DNA of the CDR3 is TGTGCCAGCAGTGGACAGGGGTTGTTAGGTGGCTACACCTTC.

Many counts were recorded for this clonotype. V and J are TRBV29-1 and TRBJ1-1; 9 positions match TRBD1. The V segment lost 7 bases and the J segment 8 bases; nucleotides outside the gene matches: 11. Germline CDR1 is SQVTM and CDR2 is ANQGSEA. This CDR3 is 13 amino acids long. As DNA, the CDR3 is TGCAGCGCCATGGGGACAGGGAATAAGGAAGCTTTCTTT. It is translated as CSAMGTGNKEAFF.

This clonotype has a handful of counts. This chain connects TRBV27 to TRBJ1-1, with D possibly being TRBD1 (5 bases). Trimming removed 5 bases at V and 3 bases at J, with 13 bases between. The CDR3 runs to 14 residues. Germline CDR1 MNHEY, CDR2 SMNVEV (reference sequence). The CDR3 sequence: CASSGHTGYTEAFF. The CDR3, as DNA: TGTGCCAGCAGTGGGCATACAGGATACACTGAAGCTTTCTTT.

The sample holds many counts of this clonotype. Germline is not matched at one junction end, which may reflect a read error. The V gene is TRBV3-1, the J gene TRBJ2-2; 7 bases are shared with TRBD2. The CDR3 is 13 residues long. Germline V gene data show CDR1 as LGHDT and CDR2 as YNNKEL (reference sequence). CDR3: CASSQAGTGELFF. CDR3 in DNA: TGCGCCAGCAGCCAAGCGGGGACCGGGGAGCTGTTTTTT.

This clonotype has at least ten counts. The chain has TRBV7-2 and TRBJ2-3; tentative D call: TRBD1 (6 bases). Looked up from germline, CDR1 is SGHTA and CDR2 is FQGNSA. V gave up 5 bases and J gave up 0 bases, with 12 bases separating them. The length of the CDR3 is 15 residues. Here the CDR3 DNA reads TGTGCCAGCAGCCCTTGGGGGCCTAGCACAGATACGCAGTATTTT. This codes for CASSPWGPSTDTQYF.

This clonotype was recorded many times. The chain joins TRBV19 to TRBJ2-1, with D unresolved. Per the germline V gene, CDR1 is LNHDA and CDR2 is SQIVND (reference sequence). With 8 bases removed from V and 3 bases from J, the gap between germline ends came to 5 bases. The CDR3 totals 11 residues. Written as DNA, the CDR3 is TGTGCCAGTGGGGACTACAATGAGCAGTTCTTC. Protein: CASGDYNEQFF.

In its sample, this clonotype was seen many times. The chain employs TRBV3-1 and TRBJ2-1; D remains unclear. Germline V gene data show CDR1 as LGHDT and CDR2 as YNNKEL (reference sequence). The CDR3 has 14 amino acids. V was clipped by 4 bases and J by 8 bases, with 15 bases between them. This CDR3 is CASSLRVGADEQFF. The CDR3 nucleotides are TGTGCCAGCAGCCTACGGGTCGGCGCAGATGAGCAGTTCTTC.

About this clonotype: One junction end disagrees with the germline gene, perhaps due to a read error. The chain recombines TRBV7-2 with TRBJ2-5, with D perhaps matching TRBD1 or TRBD2 (6 bases each). The CDR3 is 13 residues long. Germline V gives CDR1 SGHTA, CDR2 FQGNSA. In nucleotides, the CDR3 is TGTGCCAGCAGCTTAGCGCGTCGGGGGCGCGTCGTCTTC. It yields the protein CASSLARRGRVVF.

There are a few counts of this clonotype. CDR3 sequence (DNA): TGTGCCAGCAGTTTAAGGAACGGAAACACCATATATTTT. Protein: CASSLRNGNTIYF. This chain links TRBV28 with TRBJ1-3; no firm D call. Germline V CDR1 and CDR2: MDHEN, SYDVKM. This CDR3 is built from 13 residues. V lost 2 bases and J 4 bases, leaving 6 bases between the germline ends.

This chain uses TRBV10-1 with TRBJ1-1, with D perhaps TRBD1 (6 bases). This CDR3 has 14 residues. Germline loops: CDR1 WNHNN, CDR2 SYGVQD (reference sequence). Trimming cost V 0 bases and J 1 base, with 6 bases left between them. The CDR3, as DNA: TGCGCCAGCAGTGAGTCGACAGGGAACACTGAAGCTTTCTTT. This codes for CASSESTGNTEAFF.

V is TRBV12-3 or TRBV12-4 and J is TRBJ1-2, with D possibly matching TRBD1 (6 bases). The V end lost 5 bases, the J end lost 4 bases, and 14 bases lay between the germline ends. The CDR3 is made up of 14 amino acids. The CDR3 here is CASSLGWGPYGYTF. The CDR3 region has the DNA TGTGCCAGCAGTCTGGGTTGGGGGCCCTATGGCTACACCTTC.

In this sample, this clonotype turned up many times. This chain connects TRBV4-2 to TRBJ2-2; the match to TRBD1 covers 7 bases. Germline V CDR1 and CDR2: LGHNA, YNFKEQ. The length of the CDR3 is 16 residues. Trimming cost V 6 bases and J 4 bases; bases outside gene matches: 11. CDR3 region: CASRPPGQTFTGELFF. CDR3 in DNA: TGTGCCAGCAGGCCACCGGGACAGACCTTCACCGGGGAGCTGTTTTTT.

This clonotype appeared a few times. This chain links TRBV18 with TRBJ1-1; D gene unclear. Germline-derived CDR1 and CDR2 are KGHSH and LQKENI. The CDR3 has 13 residues. The V and J ends lost 5 bases and 7 bases respectively, with 14 bases between them. In nucleotides, the CDR3 is TGTGCCAGCTCAGTGTCCACACCTAATGAAGCTTTCTTT. Residues: CASSVSTPNEAFF.

There are many counts of this clonotype. The V call is TRBV24-1, the J call TRBJ1-1, with D hard to call. This CDR3 region has 14 residues. The germline CDR1 and CDR2 sequences are KGHDR and SFDVKD. Trimming left V 2 bases short and J 0 bases short, with 6 bases between. Here the CDR3 DNA reads TGTGCCACCAGTGATTCGGAAATGAACACTGAAGCTTTCTTT. As protein: CATSDSEMNTEAFF.